Below, 24 T cell receptor beta chains from the same sample are listed, as sequenced in a study of shared clonotypes between healthy human individuals. Profiling relied on immunoSEQ multiplex PCR, and the TCRdb table lists in-frame clones only, not all of them. Of some 1.5 million clones in the sample, around 98% were seen once. The sample consisted of naive CD4+ T cells sorted from blood. Subset meaning: CD45RA+ positively selected. These receptors originate from a man in his thirties or forties in good health.

The chain joins TRBV10-3 to TRBJ2-1; 7 bases agree with TRBD2. The J segment lost 9 bases and the V segment lost 7 bases, leaving 6 bases of the junction unmatched. CDR1 is ENHRY and CDR2 is SYGVKD in the germline V gene. The CDR3 is made up of 12 amino acids. CDR3 bases: TGTGCCATCACCTCGACTAGCAGTGAGCAGTTCTTC. Amino acid sequence: CAITSTSSEQFF.

This chain uses TRBV28 with TRBJ2-1; maybe TRBD2 (5 bases). This CDR3 contains 13 residues. Germline V gives CDR1 MDHEN, CDR2 SYDVKM. V was shortened by 4 bases and J by 12 bases, with 16 bases between the two germline ends. CDR3 in amino acids: CASSSVILAGQFF. The CDR3 DNA is TGTGCCAGCAGTTCAGTTATTCTAGCCGGGCAGTTCTTC.

This chain uses TRBV5-1 with TRBJ1-6; D ambiguous. The CDR3 length is 14 residues. Deletions cut 3 bases from V and 10 bases from J, with 14 bases between. Germline loops: CDR1 SGHRS, CDR2 YFSETQ. In nucleotides, the CDR3 is TGCGCCAGCAGCTCGGGGATTATAAGCTCACCCCTCCACTTT. As protein: CASSSGIISSPLHF.

This clone was found once. This rearrangement joins TRBV5-1 to TRBJ2-7; tentatively, D is TRBD1 (6 bases). Trimming took off 0 bases at V and 5 bases at J, with 15 bases between the two ends. CDR1 is SGHRS and CDR2 is YFSETQ in the germline V gene. The CDR3 loop spans 15 amino acids. The DNA of the CDR3 is TGCGCCAGCAGCTTGGCGGCAGGGGAAGGTAACGAGCAGTACTTC. Translating gives CASSLAAGEGNEQYF.

The rearrangement uses TRBV18 and TRBJ2-2, with D unclear. CDR3 length equals 16 residues. Germline-derived CDR1 and CDR2 are KGHSH and LQKENI. Trimming took off 1 base at V and 0 bases at J, with 9 bases between the two ends. Written as DNA, the CDR3 is TGTGCCAGCTCACCACTGGGTTTCCCGAACACCGGGGAGCTGTTTTTT. Amino acid sequence: CASSPLGFPNTGELFF. The complete variable domain, with remaining parts taken from reference TRBV18 and TRBJ2-2, reads NAGVMQNPRHLVRRRGQEARLRCSPMKGHSHVYWYRQLPEEGLKFMVYLQKENIIDESGMPKERFSAEFPKEGPSILRIQQVVRGDSAAYFCASSPLGFPNTGELFFGEGSRLTVL.

This clone was seen just once. The V call is TRBV7-3, the J call TRBJ2-3; D gene unclear. The CDR3 is 15 residues long. Germline CDR1 and CDR2: SGHTA and FQGTGA. The V end lost 1 base, the J end lost 0 bases, and 8 bases lay between the germline ends. The CDR3 protein is CASSLRQASTDTQYF. DNA for the CDR3: TGTGCCAGCAGCTTAAGGCAGGCTAGCACAGATACGCAGTATTTT.

This clone was seen a single time. J is TRBJ2-2 and V is TRBV5-4; the D is unclear. The CDR3 extends over 12 amino acids. In germline, CDR1 is SGHNT, CDR2 YYREEE (reference sequence). V was shortened by 4 bases and J by 4 bases, with 5 bases between the two germline ends. CDR3 protein: CASSRITGELFF. In nucleotides, the CDR3 is TGTGCCAGCAGCCGAATCACCGGGGAGCTGTTTTTT.

This chain's CDR3 is CASSHPSGAPAFKQFF. The CDR3 bases are TGCGCCAGCAGCCACCCCAGTGGGGCTCCCGCGTTTAAGCAGTTCTTC. V is TRBV4-1 and J is TRBJ2-1; D possibly corresponds to TRBD1 (5 bases). Germline assignment: CDR1 MGHRA and CDR2 YSYEKL. V was trimmed by 3 bases and J by 11 bases, leaving 23 bases between them. This CDR3 region has 16 residues.

The chain uses TRBV7-2 and TRBJ2-1; 10 bases match TRBD2. Germline CDR1 is SGHTA and CDR2 is FQGNSA. V shed 3 bases, J shed 10 bases, and the junction held 12 bases outside the gene matches. The CDR3 is made up of 16 amino acids. The CDR3 DNA follows: TGTGCCAGCAGCTTTGGGGGGACTAGCGCCATGGGGGAGCAGTTCTTC. This gives the protein CASSFGGTSAMGEQFF.

This rearrangement joins TRBV19 to TRBJ1-1, with a weak D call TRBD1 (6 bases). The ends were cut back, 11 bases at V and 5 bases at J, with 15 bases in the middle. The length of the CDR3 is 12 residues. CDR1 and CDR2 (germline): LNHDA, SQIVND (reference sequence). CDR3 sequence: CASQRGLTEAFF. The CDR3 DNA follows: TGTGCCTCTCAGAGGGGGTTGACTGAAGCTTTCTTT.

This clone was seen just once. The V call is TRBV5-5, the J call TRBJ2-1; D uncertain. V was cut by 3 bases and J by 7 bases, with 5 bases left in between. CDR1 and CDR2 (germline): SGHKS, YYEKEE (reference sequence). The CDR3 has 11 residues. The DNA of the CDR3 is TGTGCCAGCAGCTCGATGAATGAGCAGTTCTTC. It yields the protein CASSSMNEQFF. The variable domain in full, completed from reference TRBV5-5 and TRBJ2-1, reads DAGVTQSPTHLIKTRGQQVTLRCSPISGHKSVSWYQQVLGQGPQFIFQYYEKEERGRGNFPDRFSARQFPNYSSELNVNALLLGDSALYLCASSSMNEQFFGPGTRLTVL.

This clone was seen a single time. This sequence joins TRBV18 and TRBJ2-3; TRBD2 matches 10 bases. The V segment lost 6 bases and the J segment 3 bases; nucleotides outside the gene matches: 9. This CDR3 is 16 amino acids long. Germline lookup yields CDR1 KGHSH and CDR2 LQKENI. The CDR3 is CASSPNTGLATDTQYF. The DNA of the CDR3 is TGTGCCAGCTCTCCCAACACGGGACTAGCGACAGATACGCAGTATTTT.

The V gene is TRBV14, the J gene TRBJ2-1, with 7 bases lining up with TRBD1. CDR1 is SGHDN, CDR2 FVKESK, per germline. V dropped 4 bases and J dropped 4; count of bases not matched to a gene: 7. This CDR3 is 15 amino acids long. The CDR3 nucleotides are TGTGCCAGCAGCCCGGGACAGCGACGTTACAATGAGCAGTTCTTC. Protein: CASSPGQRRYNEQFF.

As regards this clone: The identical CDR3 is also encoded by other nucleotide sequences in the sample. The chain employs TRBV18 and TRBJ2-5; D gene uncertain. The V gene's germline CDR1 is KGHSH and CDR2 LQKENI. CDR3 length equals 13 residues. Trimming stripped 2 bases from V and 2 bases from J, with 6 bases between. Written as DNA, the CDR3 is TGTGCCAGCTCACCAGACTCTCAAGAGACCCAGTACTTC. It codes for CASSPDSQETQYF.

A word on this clone: Additional DNA sequences in this sample encode the identical CDR3. The chain carries TRBV5-4 and TRBJ2-7, with 7 nucleotides matching TRBD2. This CDR3 is 15 amino acids long. The germline V gene encodes CDR1 SGHNT and CDR2 YYREEE (reference sequence). J was trimmed by 7 bases and V by 0 bases; bases with no gene match: 10. The CDR3 loop is CASSLVGWGGKEQYF. The CDR3 coding sequence is TGTGCCAGCAGCTTGGTCGGTTGGGGAGGGAAGGAGCAGTACTTC.

This chain connects TRBV18 to TRBJ2-7, with 7 nucleotides matching TRBD1. Trimming cost V 3 bases and J 0 bases; bases outside gene matches: 8. Germline V gene lookup returns CDR1 KGHSH and CDR2 LQKENI. The CDR3 sequence is 16 residues long. CDR3 sequence: CASSPLSGTDSYEQYF. CDR3 bases: TGTGCCAGCTCACCTCTCTCCGGGACAGACTCCTACGAGCAGTACTTC.

This rearrangement joins TRBV11-2 to TRBJ2-7; TRBD1 matches 9 bases. The CDR3 covers 17 residues. Germline V gene data show CDR1 as SGHAT and CDR2 as FQNNGV. The V gene end was trimmed by 4 bases and the J gene end by 3 bases; junction bases not matched to a gene: 13. The CDR3 DNA reads TGTGCCAGCAGCTCCGAATTTACCGGGACAGGGAGCTACGAGCAGTACTTC. It is translated as CASSSEFTGTGSYEQYF.

This sequence joins TRBV28 and TRBJ2-1, with unresolved D. The CDR3 covers 14 residues. Germline V gene data show CDR1 as MDHEN and CDR2 as SYDVKM. V lost 3 bases to trimming and J lost 8 bases, with 14 bases between them. The CDR3 reads CASSFRSFDDEQFF. The CDR3 DNA sequence: TGTGCCAGCAGTTTTCGAAGTTTCGACGATGAGCAGTTCTTC.

The chain links TRBV2 to TRBJ2-7; 12 nucleotides line up with TRBD2. V trimming: 6 bases; J trimming: 2 bases; junction bases outside the gene matches: 5. There are 15 residues in the CDR3. Germline V lookup: CDR1 SNHLY, CDR2 FYNNEI. DNA of the CDR3: TGTGCCAGCAGGGCCACTAGCGGGAGGACCTACGAGCAGTACTTC. This sequence encodes CASRATSGRTYEQYF. Using reference TRBV2 and TRBJ2-7 for the parts outside the CDR3, the full variable domain is EPEVTQTPSHQVTQMGQEVILRCVPISNHLYFYWYRQILGQKVEFLVSFYNNEISEKSEIFDDQFSVERPDGSNFTLKIRSTKLEDSAMYFCASRATSGRTYEQYFGPGTRLTVT.

This chain links TRBV5-4 with TRBJ1-2; the D is unclear. Between the trimmed V and J ends, which lost 0 bases and 4 bases, there was a span of 4 bases. Germline CDR1 reads SGHNT; CDR2 reads YYREEE (reference sequence). The CDR3 spans 12 residues. CDR3 sequence reads: CASSLDFYGYTF. The CDR3 DNA reads as TGTGCCAGCAGCTTGGATTTCTATGGCTACACCTTC.

DNA for the CDR3: TGTGCCAGCAGCCCTATCGCGGGCCACACCGGGGAGCTGTTTTTT. It yields the protein CASSPIAGHTGELFF. The V and J genes are TRBV7-2 and TRBJ2-2; tentatively, D is TRBD2 (5 bases). The germline V and J ends were trimmed by 5 bases and 3 bases, with 13 bases remaining between them. The V gene's germline CDR1 is SGHTA and CDR2 FQGNSA. The CDR3 is 15 residues long.

The chain carries TRBV5-1 and TRBJ2-1; 8 bases fit TRBD1. The CDR3 spans 13 residues. The ends lost 5 bases at V and 5 bases at J; junction bases unmatched: 3. The V gene's germline CDR1 is SGHRS and CDR2 YFSETQ. The DNA for the CDR3 is TGCGCCAGCAGGGACAGGGTAGACAATGAGCAGTTCTTC. Translated, it gives CASRDRVDNEQFF.

V and J are TRBV5-4 and TRBJ2-7; unclear D gene. The CDR3 loop spans 14 amino acids. V gave up 1 base and J gave up 0 bases, with 8 bases separating them. Germline V gives CDR1 SGHNT, CDR2 YYREEE (reference sequence). CDR3 nucleotides: TGTGCCAGCAGCTTGTTTGCCGGCTCCTACGAGCAGTACTTC. This gives the protein CASSLFAGSYEQYF.

The CDR3 sequence: CASSLAGQATGELFF. The CDR3 nucleotides are TGTGCCAGCAGCTTAGCGGGACAGGCCACCGGGGAGCTGTTTTTT. This chain connects TRBV7-6 to TRBJ2-2, with 8 bases that match TRBD1. The CDR3 is made up of 15 amino acids. The J segment lost 4 bases and the V segment lost 0 bases, leaving 1 base of the junction unmatched. Germline V CDR1 and CDR2: SGHVS, FNYEAQ.